The next 12 T cell receptor beta chains were all read from a single sample in a study of metastatic and nonmetastatic thyroid tumors. With MiXCR, TCRdb called clones anew from the PCR reads. The table lists about 40,000 clones, 9.5% to 12% of them singletons. Patients had received no treatment of any kind before thyroid surgery. Material: blood. All receptors come from a female donor with papillary thyroid cancer or a benign thyroid nodule (not recorded which). Some clones in this sample may be carry-over from other donors' samples.

This clone came up a few times. A single base separates this from a much larger clone, so it may be a read error. The chain combines TRBV4-1 with TRBJ2-1, with TRBD2 matching 8 bases. The germline CDR1 and CDR2 sequences are MGHRA and YSYEKL. This CDR3 has 15 amino acids. Trimming cost V 4 bases and J 9 bases; bases outside gene matches: 11. The CDR3 loop is CASSPGGAGVGEQFF. The CDR3 DNA reads as TGCGCCAGCAGCCCCGGGGGAGCGGGAGTGGGTGAGCAGTTCTTC.

This clone was counted at least ten times. This chain joins TRBV10-3 and TRBJ1-2; the D is unclear. Germline V CDR1 and CDR2: ENHRY, SYGVKD. This CDR3 is built from 12 residues. V lost 3 bases and J 8 bases, leaving 10 bases between the germline ends. The CDR3: CAISDARRGYTF. Here the CDR3 DNA reads TGTGCCATCAGTGACGCCAGAAGGGGCTACACCTTC.

This clone has at least ten counts. The chain has TRBV7-8 and TRBJ2-7, with a possible D match to TRBD2 (5 bases). Germline values: CDR1 SGHVS, CDR2 FQNEAQ. V was clipped by 5 bases and J by 0 bases, with 17 bases between them. The CDR3 length is 16 residues. In DNA, the CDR3 is TGTGCCAGCAGCGAGGGCCGGAGGACCGGCTCCTACGAGCAGTACTTC. This gives the protein CASSEGRRTGSYEQYF.

There are many counts of this clone. The genes are TRBV19 and TRBJ1-2; 7 bases match TRBD1. The V gene end was trimmed by 7 bases and the J gene end by 0 bases; junction bases not matched to a gene: 8. The CDR3 extends over 15 amino acids. CDR1 is LNHDA, CDR2 SQIVND, per germline (reference sequence). The CDR3 loop reads CASKPTGTANYGYTF. In DNA, the CDR3 is TGTGCCAGTAAACCGACAGGGACCGCTAACTATGGCTACACCTTC.

This clone was detected many times. The chain links TRBV3-1 to TRBJ2-7, with D perhaps assigned TRBD1 or TRBD2 (5 bases each). Germline V lookup: CDR1 LGHDT, CDR2 YNNKEL (reference sequence). The germline V and J ends were trimmed by 1 base and 6 bases, with 16 bases remaining between them. There are 15 residues in the CDR3. CDR3 sequence reads: CASSQGRGHRGEQYF. DNA of the CDR3: TGTGCCAGCAGCCAAGGTAGAGGACACCGGGGCGAGCAGTACTTC.

This clone came up a few times. A much larger clone sits a single nucleotide away, making a read error possible. This CDR3 is missing its conserved last phenylalanine or tryptophan, likely due to a read error. V is TRBV2 and J is TRBJ1-5; tentative D call: TRBD1 (6 bases). Germline V gene data show CDR1 as SNHLY and CDR2 as FYNNEI. This CDR3 region has 14 residues. The V gene lost 7 bases and the J gene lost 1 base, with 11 bases spanning the gap. CDR3 in amino acids: CASTSQGSNQPQHL. The CDR3 nucleotides read TGTGCCAGCACCTCACAGGGAAGCAATCAGCCCCAGCATCTT.

This clone was observed at least ten times. This chain uses TRBV7-8 with TRBJ2-3; D possibly corresponds to TRBD2 (5 bases). The germline gives CDR1 SGHVS, CDR2 FQNEAQ. Trimming removed 5 bases at V and 4 bases at J, with 13 bases between. The CDR3 sequence is 14 residues long. CDR3 residues: CASSPFAGADTQYF. CDR3 DNA sequence: TGTGCCAGCAGCCCCTTCGCCGGGGCAGATACGCAGTATTTT.

In its sample, this clone was seen many times. The chain combines TRBV19 with TRBJ1-1; possibly TRBD1 for D (5 bases). This CDR3 is 16 amino acids long. The V gene's germline CDR1 is LNHDA and CDR2 SQIVND (reference sequence). Trimming removed 3 bases at V and 8 bases at J, with 22 bases between. The chain's CDR3 is CASSIRRRGIPYEAFF. The CDR3 DNA reads TGTGCCAGTAGTATTAGAAGGAGGGGAATACCATACGAAGCTTTCTTT.

This clone was detected many times. The chain has TRBV20-1 and TRBJ2-7; D gene uncertain. CDR3 length equals 14 residues. Between the trimmed V and J ends, which lost 6 bases and 1 base, there was a span of 16 bases. The germline V gene encodes CDR1 DFQATT and CDR2 SNEGSKA (reference sequence). CDR3 nucleotide sequence: TGCAGTGCCGGAAGACACCCGGAGTCCTACGAGCAGTACTTC. Translated, it gives CSAGRHPESYEQYF.

Many counts were recorded for this clone. The chain employs TRBV10-3 and TRBJ2-3; D gene uncertain. V was shortened by 3 bases and J by 6 bases, with 7 bases between the two germline ends. The germline V gene encodes CDR1 ENHRY and CDR2 SYGVKD. The CDR3 loop spans 12 amino acids. CDR3 sequence: CAISDVSDTQYF. For the CDR3, the DNA is TGTGCCATCAGTGATGTAAGCGATACGCAGTATTTT.

This clone was counted ten times or more. The chain is built from TRBV7-6 and TRBJ2-7; D possibly corresponds to TRBD2 (5 bases). With 5 bases removed from V and 7 bases from J, the gap between germline ends came to 15 bases. Germline-derived CDR1 and CDR2 are SGHVS and FNYEAQ. CDR3 size: 13 residues. This chain's CDR3 is CASSPDPGGEQYF. DNA of the CDR3: TGTGCCAGCAGCCCGGACCCAGGAGGAGAGCAGTACTTC.

For the CDR3, the DNA is TGTGCCAGCACCCGGACTAGCGGGGGGGCAGATACGCAGTATTTT. Amino acids: CASTRTSGGADTQYF. The gene calls are TRBV6-2 or TRBV6-3 and TRBJ2-3, with 15 bases identical to TRBD2. CDR3 length: 15 amino acids. The J segment lost 4 bases and the V segment lost 7 bases, leaving 3 bases of the junction unmatched. From germline, CDR1 is MNHEY and CDR2 SVGEGT.